The sequence of this TCR beta chain was determined in a study of cytomegalovirus exposure and HLA in healthy donors. Background on the study: Clustering assigned 70% to 90% of the approximately 430 genotyped donors to the Caucasian-associated ancestry cluster.

Vbeta (60) and Jbeta (13) primers were used in the PCR. The table came from immunoSEQ multiplex PCR; TCRdb's copy has only in-frame clones and leaves some out. This sample contains around 150,000 clones. The germline CDR1 and CDR2 sequences are MNHEY and SMNVEV (reference sequence). Between the trimmed V and J ends, which lost 2 bases and 5 bases, there was a span of 13 bases. This CDR3 region has 14 residues. Likely unrecorded immune exposures existed in these nominally healthy donors. Findings and limits, study-wide: Associated with cytomegalovirus, according to the listing, were around 160 TCR beta chains. The authors later found most CMV-associated TCR beta chains appeared HLA-restricted.

On this clone itself: No antigen is known for it.

The sequence was collected from a woman between 55 and 75 years old in good health and CMV-seronegative. V and J are TRBV27 and TRBJ2-7, with D perhaps TRBD1 (7 bases). Sequencing input: PBMCs. CDR3 nucleotide sequence: TGTGCCAGCAGTTTAGGAGGGGGCTATGACGAGCAGTACTTC. Protein: CASSLGGGYDEQYF.